The 4 T cell receptor beta chains reported below all come from one sample, sequenced in a study of post-analysis software for immune sequencing data (dated by TCRdb to the mid-2010s). The antigens of these receptors remain unknown. The library was obtained by PCR. For sequencing, an Illumina HiSeq 2500 was employed. To reduce PCR and sequencing biases, unique molecular identifiers were incorporated into the TCR beta cDNA libraries. The raw public reads went through TCRdb reprocessing: fastp at Q25, MiXCR clone calling, in-frame beta chains kept. One record per CDR3 amino acid sequence lists the most common genes and DNA. The sample table contains a few hundred thousand distinct CDR3 sequences; only one count was recorded for around a third of them. The ten largest clonotypes hold approximately 6% of the sample. Findings and caveats that apply to the study as a whole: Patients showed significantly higher frequencies than controls for a handful of TRBV segments, among them TRBV5-6, TRBV5-1 and TRBV20-1.

Specimen: blood. These receptor sequences come from a girl between 2 and 17 years old with multiple sclerosis.

This sequence joins TRBV12-3 or TRBV12-4 and TRBJ1-2, with 7 nucleotides matching TRBD1. There are 12 residues in the CDR3. V shed 2 bases, J shed 11 bases, and the junction held 5 bases outside the gene matches. CDR3: CASSLLTGLYTF. CDR3 DNA: TGTGCCAGCAGTTTATTGACAGGGCTTTACACCTTC.

CDR3 sequence (DNA): TGCGCCAGCAGCCTGGAGGGCCAGGGGGACATTCAGTACTTC. Translated, it gives CASSLEGQGDIQYF. The chain combines TRBV5-1 with TRBJ2-7; a weak D match, TRBD1 (7 bases). The DNA end is more similar to TRBJ2-4, so the J call may be wrong. CDR3 length: 14 residues. CDR1 is SGHRS, CDR2 YFSETQ, per germline.

The genes are TRBV5-1 and TRBJ1-5; possibly TRBD1 for D (5 bases). The germline CDR1 and CDR2 sequences are SGHRS and YFSETQ. CDR3 length: 13 residues. V lost 4 bases, J lost 7 bases, and 12 bases lay in between. The CDR3 region is CASSAQGRQPQHF. CDR3 nucleotide sequence: TGCGCCAGCAGCGCCCAGGGCAGACAGCCCCAGCATTTT.

This chain links TRBV6-1 with TRBJ2-3; D unresolved. This CDR3 has 14 residues. Per the germline V gene, CDR1 is MNHNS and CDR2 is SASEGT. Trimming stripped 2 bases from V and 2 bases from J, with 8 bases between. The CDR3 nucleotides read TGTGCCAGCAGTGAAACCCGATACACAGATACGCAGTATTTT. It translates to CASSETRYTDTQYF.